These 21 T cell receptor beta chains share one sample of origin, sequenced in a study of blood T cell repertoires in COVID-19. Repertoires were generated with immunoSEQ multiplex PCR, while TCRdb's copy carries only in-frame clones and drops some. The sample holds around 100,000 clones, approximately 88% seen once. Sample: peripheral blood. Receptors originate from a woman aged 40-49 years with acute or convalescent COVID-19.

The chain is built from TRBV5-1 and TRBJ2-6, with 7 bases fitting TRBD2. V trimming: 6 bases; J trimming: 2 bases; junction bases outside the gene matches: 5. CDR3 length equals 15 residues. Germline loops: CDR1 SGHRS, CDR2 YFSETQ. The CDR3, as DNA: TGCGCCAGCACTCCGGGAGGCACTGGGGCCAACGTCCTGACTTTC. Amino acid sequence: CASTPGGTGANVLTF.

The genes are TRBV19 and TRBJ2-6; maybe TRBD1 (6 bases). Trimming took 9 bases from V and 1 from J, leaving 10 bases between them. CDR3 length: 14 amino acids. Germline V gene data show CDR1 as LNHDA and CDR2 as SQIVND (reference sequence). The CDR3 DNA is TGTGCCAGCGCCCAGGGGTCTGGGGCCAACGTCCTGACTTTC. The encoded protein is CASAQGSGANVLTF.

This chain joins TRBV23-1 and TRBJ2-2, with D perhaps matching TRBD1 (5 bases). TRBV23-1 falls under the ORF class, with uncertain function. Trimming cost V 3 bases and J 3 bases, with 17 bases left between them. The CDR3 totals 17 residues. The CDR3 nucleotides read TGCGCCAGCAGTCATTGGTTTTGGTCAGGGTACACCGGGGAGCTGTTTTTT. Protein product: CASSHWFWSGYTGELFF.

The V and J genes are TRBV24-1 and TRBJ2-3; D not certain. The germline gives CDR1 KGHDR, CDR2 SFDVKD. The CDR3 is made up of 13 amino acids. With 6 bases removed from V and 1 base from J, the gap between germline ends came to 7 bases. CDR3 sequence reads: CATSQVGTDTQYF. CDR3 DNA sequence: TGTGCCACCAGTCAGGTCGGCACAGATACGCAGTATTTT.

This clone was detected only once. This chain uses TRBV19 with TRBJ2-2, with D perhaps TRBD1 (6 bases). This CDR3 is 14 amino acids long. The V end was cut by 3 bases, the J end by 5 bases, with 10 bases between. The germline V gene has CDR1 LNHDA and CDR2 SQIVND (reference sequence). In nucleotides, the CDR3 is TGTGCCAGTAGTATCACAGGGTCAACCGGGGAGCTGTTTTTT. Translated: CASSITGSTGELFF. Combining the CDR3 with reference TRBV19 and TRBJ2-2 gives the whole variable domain DGGITQSPKYLFRKEGQNVTLSCEQNLNHDAMYWYRQDPGQGLRLIYYSQIVNDFQKGDIAEGYSVSREKKESFPLTVTSAQKNPTAFYLCASSITGSTGELFFGEGSRLTVL.

CDR3 sequence reads: CVTREGGRTDTQYF. CDR3 in DNA: TGTGTCACCCGGGAAGGGGGCAGAACAGATACGCAGTATTTT. The rearrangement links TRBV10-3 to TRBJ2-3; 7 bases align to TRBD1. Germline-derived CDR1 and CDR2 are ENHRY and SYGVKD. The CDR3 loop spans 14 amino acids.

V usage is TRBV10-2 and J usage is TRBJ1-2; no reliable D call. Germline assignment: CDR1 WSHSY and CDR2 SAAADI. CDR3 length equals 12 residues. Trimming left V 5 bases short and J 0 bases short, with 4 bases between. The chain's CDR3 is CASSSTNYGYTF. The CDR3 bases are TGCGCCAGCAGTAGCACTAACTATGGCTACACCTTC.

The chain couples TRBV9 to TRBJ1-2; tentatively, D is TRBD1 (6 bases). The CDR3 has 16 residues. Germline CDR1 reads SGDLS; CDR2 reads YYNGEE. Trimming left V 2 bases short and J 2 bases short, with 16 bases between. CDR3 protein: CASSVGTGGQNYGYTF. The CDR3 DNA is TGTGCCAGCAGCGTTGGAACGGGGGGGCAGAACTATGGCTACACCTTC.

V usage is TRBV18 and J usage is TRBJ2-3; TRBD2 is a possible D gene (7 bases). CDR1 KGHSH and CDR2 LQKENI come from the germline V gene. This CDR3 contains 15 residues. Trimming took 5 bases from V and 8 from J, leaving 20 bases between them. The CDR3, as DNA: TGTGCCAGCTCAGGCCTTGAGGGGGGGCCCAGTACGCAGTATTTT. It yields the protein CASSGLEGGPSTQYF.

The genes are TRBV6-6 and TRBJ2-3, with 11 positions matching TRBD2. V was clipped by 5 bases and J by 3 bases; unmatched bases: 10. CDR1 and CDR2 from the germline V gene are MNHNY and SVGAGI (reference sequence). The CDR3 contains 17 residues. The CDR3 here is CASSPQVAGGPTDTQYF. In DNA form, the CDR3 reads TGTGCCAGCAGTCCACAGGTAGCGGGGGGGCCAACAGATACGCAGTATTTT.

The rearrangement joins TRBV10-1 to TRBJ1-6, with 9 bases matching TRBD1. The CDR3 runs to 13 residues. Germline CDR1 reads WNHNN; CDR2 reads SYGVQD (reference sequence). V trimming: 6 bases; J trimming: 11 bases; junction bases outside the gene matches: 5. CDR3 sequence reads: CASRGQGPPPLHF. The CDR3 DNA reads TGCGCCAGCAGAGGACAGGGGCCCCCACCCCTCCACTTT.

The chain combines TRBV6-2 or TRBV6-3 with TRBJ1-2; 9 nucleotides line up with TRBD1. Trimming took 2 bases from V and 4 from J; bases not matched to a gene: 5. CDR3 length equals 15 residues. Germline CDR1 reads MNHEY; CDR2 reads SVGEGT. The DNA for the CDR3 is TGTGCCAGCAGTTACGCGCTGACAGGGGGCTATGGCTACACCTTC. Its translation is CASSYALTGGYGYTF.

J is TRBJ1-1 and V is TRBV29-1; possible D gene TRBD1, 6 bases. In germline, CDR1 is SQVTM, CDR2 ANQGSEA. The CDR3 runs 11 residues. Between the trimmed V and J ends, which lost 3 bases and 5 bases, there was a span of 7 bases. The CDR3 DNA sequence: TGCAGCGTTGATAGGGGGACTGAAGCTTTCTTT. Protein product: CSVDRGTEAFF.

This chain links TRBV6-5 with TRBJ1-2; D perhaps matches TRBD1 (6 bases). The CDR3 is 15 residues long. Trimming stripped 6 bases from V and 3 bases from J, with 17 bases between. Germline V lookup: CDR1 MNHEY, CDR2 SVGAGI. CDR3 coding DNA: TGTGCCAGCAGCCCCGGGGGGGGCGCGGACTATGGCTACACCTTC. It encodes CASSPGGGADYGYTF.

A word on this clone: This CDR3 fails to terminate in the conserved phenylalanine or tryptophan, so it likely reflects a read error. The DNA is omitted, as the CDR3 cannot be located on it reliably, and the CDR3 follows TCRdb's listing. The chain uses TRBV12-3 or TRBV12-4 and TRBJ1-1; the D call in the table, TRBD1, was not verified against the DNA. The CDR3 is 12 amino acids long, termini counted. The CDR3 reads CASSYGQGGFIL.

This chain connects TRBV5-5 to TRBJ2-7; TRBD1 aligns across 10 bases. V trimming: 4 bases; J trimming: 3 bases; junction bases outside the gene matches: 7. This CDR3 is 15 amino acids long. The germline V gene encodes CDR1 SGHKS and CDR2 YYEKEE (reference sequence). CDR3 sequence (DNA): TGTGCCAGCAGCCAATATGGGACAGGGGTCTACGAGCAGTACTTC. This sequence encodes CASSQYGTGVYEQYF.

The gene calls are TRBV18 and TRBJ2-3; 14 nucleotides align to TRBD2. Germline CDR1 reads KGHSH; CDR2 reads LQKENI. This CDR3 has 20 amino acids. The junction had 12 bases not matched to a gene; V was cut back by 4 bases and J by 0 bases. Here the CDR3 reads CASSRTVGTSGGASTDTQYF. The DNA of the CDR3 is TGTGCCAGCTCACGAACGGTCGGGACTAGCGGGGGAGCTAGCACAGATACGCAGTATTTT.

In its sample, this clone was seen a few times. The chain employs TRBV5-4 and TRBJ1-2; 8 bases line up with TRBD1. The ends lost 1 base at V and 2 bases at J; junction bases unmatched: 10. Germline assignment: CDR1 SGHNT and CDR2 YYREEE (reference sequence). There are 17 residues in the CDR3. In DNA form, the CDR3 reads TGTGCCAGCAGCTTGAGTGGTGGCAGGGGGCGCAACTATGGCTACACCTTC. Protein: CASSLSGGRGRNYGYTF.

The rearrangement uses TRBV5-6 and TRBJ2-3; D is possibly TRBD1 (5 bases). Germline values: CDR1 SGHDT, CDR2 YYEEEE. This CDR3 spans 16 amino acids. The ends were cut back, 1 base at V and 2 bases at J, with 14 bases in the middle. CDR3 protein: CASSLRGVGHTDTQYF. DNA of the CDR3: TGTGCCAGCAGCTTGAGGGGCGTCGGTCACACAGATACGCAGTATTTT. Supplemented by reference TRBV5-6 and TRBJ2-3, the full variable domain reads DAGVTQSPTHLIKTRGQQVTLRCSPKSGHDTVSWYQQALGQGPQFIFQYYEEEERQRGNFPDRFSGHQFPNYSSELNVNALLLGDSALYLCASSLRGVGHTDTQYFGPGTRLTVL.

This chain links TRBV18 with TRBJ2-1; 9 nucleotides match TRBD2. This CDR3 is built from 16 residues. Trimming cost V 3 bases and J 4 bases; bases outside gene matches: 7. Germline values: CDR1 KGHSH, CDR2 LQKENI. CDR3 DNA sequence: TGTGCCAGCTCACCTCCAGGCCTAGCGGGGTACAATGAGCAGTTCTTC. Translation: CASSPPGLAGYNEQFF.

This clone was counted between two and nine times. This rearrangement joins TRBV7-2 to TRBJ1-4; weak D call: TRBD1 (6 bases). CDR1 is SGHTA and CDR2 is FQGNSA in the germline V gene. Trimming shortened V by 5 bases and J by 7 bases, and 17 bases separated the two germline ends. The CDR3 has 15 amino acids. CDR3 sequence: CASSLHRVLSEKLFF. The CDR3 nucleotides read TGTGCCAGCAGCCTCCACAGGGTTCTGAGTGAAAAACTGTTTTTT.